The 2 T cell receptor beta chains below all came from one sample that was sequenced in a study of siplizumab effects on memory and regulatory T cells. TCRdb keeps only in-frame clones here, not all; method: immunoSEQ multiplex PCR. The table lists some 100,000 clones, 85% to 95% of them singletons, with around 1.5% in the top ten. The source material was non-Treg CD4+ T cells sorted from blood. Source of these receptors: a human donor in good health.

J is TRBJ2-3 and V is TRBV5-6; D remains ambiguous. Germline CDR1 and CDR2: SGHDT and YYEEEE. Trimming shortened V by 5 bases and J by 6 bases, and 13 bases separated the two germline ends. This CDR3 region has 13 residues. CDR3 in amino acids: CASRGYGSDTQYF. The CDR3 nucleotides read TGTGCCAGCAGAGGGTATGGGTCGGATACGCAGTATTTT.

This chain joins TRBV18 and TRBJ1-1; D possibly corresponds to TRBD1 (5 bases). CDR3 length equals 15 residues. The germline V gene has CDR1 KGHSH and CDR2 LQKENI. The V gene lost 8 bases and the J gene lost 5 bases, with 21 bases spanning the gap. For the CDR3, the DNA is TGTGCCAGCCACCCGATCCGGGGACGGGAGACTGAAGCTTTCTTT. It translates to CASHPIRGRETEAFF.